This record looks at one T cell receptor (beta chain) sequence and its context. Trimming removed 5 bases at V and 5 bases at J, with 9 bases between. This CDR3 is 12 amino acids long. The germline gives CDR1 WSHSY, CDR2 SAAADI. The source of the sample is a study of blood T cell repertoires in COVID-19. In the study overall: Some COVID-19 samples were acute and others convalescent; all came from the United States, Italy and Spain.

Sequencing was performed with immunoSEQ multiplex PCR; in TCRdb, only in-frame clones are kept and a portion is missing. This sample yields around 320,000 clones, of which roughly 85% are seen a single time; just over 7% belongs to the top ten. V is TRBV10-2 and J is TRBJ2-5; no definite D call. Source material: peripheral blood. This clonotype originated in a human donor in a cohort sampled during active COVID-19. The CDR3 here is CASSRLGETQYF. CDR3 DNA sequence: TGCGCCAGCAGTAGACTCGGTGAGACCCAGTACTTC.